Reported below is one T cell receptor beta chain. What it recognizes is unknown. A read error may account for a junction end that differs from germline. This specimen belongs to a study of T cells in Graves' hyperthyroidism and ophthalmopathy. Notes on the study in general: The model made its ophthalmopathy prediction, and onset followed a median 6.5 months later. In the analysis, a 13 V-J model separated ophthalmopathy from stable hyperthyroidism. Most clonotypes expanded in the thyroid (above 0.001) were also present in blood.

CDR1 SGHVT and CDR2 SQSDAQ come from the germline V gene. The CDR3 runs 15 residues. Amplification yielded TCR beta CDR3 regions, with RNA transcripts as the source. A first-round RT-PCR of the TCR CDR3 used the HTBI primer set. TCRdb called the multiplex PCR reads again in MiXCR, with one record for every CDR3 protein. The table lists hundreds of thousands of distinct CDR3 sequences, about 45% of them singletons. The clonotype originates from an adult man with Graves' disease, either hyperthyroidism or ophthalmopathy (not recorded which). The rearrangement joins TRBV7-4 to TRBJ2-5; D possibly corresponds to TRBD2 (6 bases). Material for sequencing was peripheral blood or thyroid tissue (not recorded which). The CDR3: CASSLSGREEETRYF. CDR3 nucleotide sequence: TGTGCCAGCAGCTTATCTGGCAGGGAGGAGGAGACCCGGTACTTC.